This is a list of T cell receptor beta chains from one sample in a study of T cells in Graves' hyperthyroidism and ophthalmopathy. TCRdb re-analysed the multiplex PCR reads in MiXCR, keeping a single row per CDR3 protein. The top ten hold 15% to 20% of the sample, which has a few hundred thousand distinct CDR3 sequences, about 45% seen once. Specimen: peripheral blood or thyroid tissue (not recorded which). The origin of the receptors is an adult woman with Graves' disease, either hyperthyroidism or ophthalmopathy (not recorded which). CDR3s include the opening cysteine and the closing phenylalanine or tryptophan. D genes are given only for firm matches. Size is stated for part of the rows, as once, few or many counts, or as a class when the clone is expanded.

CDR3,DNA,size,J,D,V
CASSSRGAGWEKLFF,TGTGCCAGCAGCTCCAGAGGGGCAGGGTGGGAAAAACTGTTTTTT,-,TRBJ1-4,-,TRBV2
CASSLVGSGLQPQHF,TGTGCCAGCAGCTTAGTCGGATCAGGGCTCCAGCCCCAGCATTTT,-,TRBJ1-5,-,TRBV7-9
CASSTLGTAGTYTF,TGTGCCAGCAGTACCCTAGGGACAGCCGGCACATACACCTTC,-,TRBJ1-2,TRBD1,TRBV6-5
CSARAMVHRNQPQHF,TGCAGTGCTAGGGCTATGGTTCATCGCAATCAGCCCCAGCATTTT,many,TRBJ1-5,-,TRBV20-1
CSARDGWNTEAFF,TGCAGTGCTAGAGATGGTTGGAACACTGAAGCTTTCTTT,many,TRBJ1-1,-,TRBV20-1
CATSLRTGGNSPLHF,TGTGCCACCAGCCTGCGGACAGGGGGTAATTCACCCCTCCACTTT,-,TRBJ1-6,TRBD1,TRBV15
CASSLRRGASYEQYF,TGTGCCAGCAGCCTGAGGCGGGGGGCCTCCTACGAGCAGTACTTC,once,TRBJ2-7,TRBD2,TRBV7-9
CATSRDGGVGTEAFF,TGTGCCACCAGCAGAGATGGTGGGGTTGGCACTGAAGCTTTCTTT,-,TRBJ1-1,-,TRBV15
CASSPPPDTSYEQYF,TGTGCCAGCAGTCCCCCCCCAGACACCAGCTACGAGCAGTACTTC,-,TRBJ2-7,-,TRBV7-9
CASGSRRGTEAFF,TGTGCCAGTGGGTCGAGGAGGGGCACTGAAGCTTTCTTT,-,TRBJ1-1,-,TRBV19
CASSPLGTGNEQYF,TGTGCCAGCAGCCCCCTAGGGACAGGGAACGAGCAGTACTTC,once,TRBJ2-7,TRBD1,TRBV14
CASPRGETQYF,TGTGCCAGCCCCCGGGGAGAGACCCAGTACTTC,-,TRBJ2-5,-,TRBV7-8
CASSFGMGPQPQHF,TGTGCCAGCAGTTTCGGTATGGGCCCTCAGCCCCAGCATTTT,many,TRBJ1-5,-,TRBV28
CASSLVESGDEQYF,TGCGCCAGCAGCTTGGTCGAAAGCGGGGACGAGCAGTACTTC,many,TRBJ2-7,TRBD2,TRBV5-1
CASSGKSFGYTF,TGTGCCAGCAGCGGAAAATCGTTCGGCTACACCTTC,-,TRBJ1-2,-,TRBV7-2
CASSQDGGGLLMNTEAFF,TGCGCCAGCAGCCAAGATGGGGGAGGCCTTCTGATGAACACTGAAGCTTTCTTT,-,TRBJ1-1,-,TRBV4-1
CASSSAQGMNTEAFF,TGCGCCAGCAGCTCCGCACAGGGGATGAACACTGAAGCTTTCTTT,many,TRBJ1-1,TRBD1,TRBV5-1
CSASTGYSPLHF,TGCAGTGCTAGTACAGGGTATTCACCCCTCCACTTT,-,TRBJ1-6,-,TRBV20-1
CASSPTGVNRSEAFF,TGTGCCAGCAGCCCAACCGGGGTTAACAGATCTGAAGCTTTCTTT,many,TRBJ1-1,-,TRBV7-3
CATSSTQGGTEASF,TGTGCCACCAGCAGCACACAGGGCGGCACTGAAGCTTCCTTT,-,TRBJ1-1,-,TRBV15
CASSLYPSGRKNTEAFF,TGTGCCAGCAGCTTGTATCCGTCCGGACGAAAGAACACTGAAGCTTTCTTT,once,TRBJ1-1,-,TRBV7-2
CSARGPGGAGELFF,TGCAGTGCTAGAGGCCCCGGGGGGGCCGGGGAGCTGTTTTTT,-,TRBJ2-2,TRBD2,TRBV20-1